This T cell receptor (beta chain) was identified during a study of cytomegalovirus exposure and HLA in healthy donors. For the study at large: From HLA-typed donors, an early data release held tens of millions of unique TCRs.

PCR used 60 Vbeta primers and 13 Jbeta primers. Assay: immunoSEQ multiplex PCR; the TCRdb copy retains only in-frame clones and omits some. In the table there are 160,000 or so clones, under 90% of which are singletons. The study, taken as a whole, reports: Altogether, more than 150 TCR beta chains were recorded as cytomegalovirus-associated. Most TCR sequences were seen very rarely across donors, but some public TCRs occurred in many. On later analysis, the bulk of CMV-associated TCR beta chains appeared to be HLA-restricted.

As to this clone: As yet, its antigen is unknown.

This TCR came from a man younger than 30 in good health and CMV-seronegative. Sequencing was performed on PBMCs.

The CDR3 region has the DNA TGTGCCAGCAGATTACAGGGGGCGTTGGTTGGCACCATATATTTT. Translation: CASRLQGALVGTIYF. V gene TRBV6-6 combines with J gene TRBJ1-3; 9 bases match TRBD1. The junction had 12 bases not matched to a gene; V was cut back by 6 bases and J by 9 bases. Germline V gene data show CDR1 as MNHNY and CDR2 as SVGAGI (reference sequence). This CDR3 spans 15 amino acids.